Each of the 14 T cell receptor beta chains below was sequenced from the same sample in a study of T-cell reconstitution after alpha-beta-depleted transplantation in children. Molecular barcoding with unique molecular identifiers was used for the TCRbeta library. One entry per CDR3 protein results from TCRdb running MiXCR on the PCR reads. The data show 540,000 or so distinct CDR3 sequences, about 23% seen once. Specimen: PBMCs, mostly from graft donor cells, collected 360 days after TCRalphabeta/CD19-depleted stem cell transplant. The receptors derive from a boy younger than two who had a stem cell transplant for acute myeloid leukemia, so the T cells may come from the graft donor.

This clonotype was detected many times. The rearrangement uses TRBV20-1 and TRBJ2-2, with a tentative D call TRBD1 (6 bases). The CDR3 is 12 residues long. Trimming cost V 6 bases and J 5 bases, with 10 bases left between them. The V gene's germline CDR1 is DFQATT and CDR2 SNEGSKA (reference sequence). CDR3 residues: CSAQDSTGELFF. The CDR3 DNA reads as TGCAGTGCGCAGGACAGTACCGGGGAGCTGTTTTTT.

A word on this clonotype: A read error may explain this, as a much larger clone is one base away. The chain links TRBV5-1 to TRBJ2-7; D is perhaps TRBD1 (6 bases). This CDR3 contains 16 residues. Germline assignment: CDR1 SGHRS and CDR2 YFSETQ. The CDR3 region is CAGSLVVGARSYEQYF. As DNA, the CDR3 is TGCGCCGGCAGCTTGGTGGTGGGGGCGAGGTCCTACGAGCAGTACTTC. Full variable domain (outside the CDR3, taken from reference TRBV5-1 and TRBJ2-7): KAGVTQTPRYLIKTRGQQVTLSCSPISGHRSVSWYQQTPGQGLQFLFEYFSETQRNKGNFPGRFSGRQFSNSRSEMNVSTLELGDSALYLCAGSLVVGARSYEQYFGPGTRLTVT.

Many counts were recorded for this clonotype. The chain uses TRBV20-1 and TRBJ2-7; 7 nucleotides agree with TRBD1. This CDR3 is 14 amino acids long. The trim removed 1 base at V and 3 bases at J, leaving 6 bases unmatched. CDR1 is DFQATT and CDR2 is SNEGSKA in the germline V gene (reference sequence). As DNA, the CDR3 is TGCAGTGCTAGAGCGGGGACAGTCAACTACGAGCAGTACTTC. Its translation is CSARAGTVNYEQYF.

The CDR3 sequence is CASIPEGDSPNEQFF. The CDR3 DNA reads as TGTGCCAGCATCCCCGAGGGGGATTCCCCCAATGAGCAGTTCTTC. The V call is TRBV6-1, the J call TRBJ2-1; possibly TRBD1 for D (6 bases). The CDR3 runs to 15 residues. Germline V gene sequence: CDR1 MNHNS, CDR2 SASEGT. The V and J ends lost 7 bases and 6 bases respectively, with 19 bases between them.

This clonotype was seen ten or more times. J is TRBJ2-4 and V is TRBV7-2, with D possibly being TRBD1 (5 bases). This CDR3 is 14 amino acids long. Trimming stripped 1 base from V and 3 bases from J, with 7 bases between. CDR1 and CDR2 (germline): SGHTA, FQGNSA. The CDR3 sequence: CASSLGRVKNIQYF. The CDR3 region has the DNA TGTGCCAGCAGCTTAGGCAGGGTCAAAAACATTCAGTACTTC. Combining the CDR3 with reference TRBV7-2 and TRBJ2-4 gives the whole variable domain GAGVSQSPSNKVTEKGKDVELRCDPISGHTALYWYRQSLGQGLEFLIYFQGNSAPDKSGLPSDRFSAERTGGSVSTLTIQRTQQEDSAVYLCASSLGRVKNIQYFGAGTRLSVL.

This clonotype was observed a handful of times. The chain uses TRBV20-1 and TRBJ2-1; D not certain. The germline gives CDR1 DFQATT, CDR2 SNEGSKA (reference sequence). This CDR3 has 10 amino acids. The germline V and J ends were trimmed by 7 bases and 7 bases, with 8 bases remaining between them. The CDR3 DNA sequence: TGCAGTGGGGAAGGAAATGAGCAGTTCTTC. Protein sequence: CSGEGNEQFF.

At least ten counts were recorded for this clonotype. The rearrangement joins TRBV2 to TRBJ2-6; weak D call: TRBD1 (5 bases). Trimming shortened V by 4 bases and J by 0 bases, and 7 bases separated the two germline ends. Per germline, CDR1 SNHLY and CDR2 FYNNEI. The CDR3 contains 15 residues. The CDR3 DNA is TGTGCCAGCAGTGGACAGTACTCTGGGGCCAACGTCCTGACTTTC. This translates into CASSGQYSGANVLTF.

This clonotype has a handful of counts. The chain links TRBV6-5 to TRBJ1-3, with D unresolved. Germline CDR1 and CDR2: MNHEY and SVGAGI. V was pared by 4 bases and J by 4 bases, with 11 bases between. The CDR3 loop spans 14 amino acids. The CDR3 coding sequence is TGTGCCAGCAGTTCCCTCCCGGGGGGAAACACCATATATTTT. It yields the protein CASSSLPGGNTIYF.

This clonotype has only a few counts. The rearrangement links TRBV2 to TRBJ1-1; maybe TRBD1 (6 bases). The V end was cut by 6 bases, the J end by 1 base, with 9 bases between. Germline CDR1 and CDR2: SNHLY and FYNNEI. This CDR3 spans 13 amino acids. The CDR3 DNA reads as TGTGCCAGCAGAGGACAGCGGAACACTGAAGCTTTCTTT. This gives the protein CASRGQRNTEAFF.

At least ten counts were recorded for this clonotype. The CDR3, as DNA: TGTGCCAGCAGCTTAGACCCGGGACCCCAAGAGACCCAGTACTTC. It codes for CASSLDPGPQETQYF. The chain has TRBV7-7 and TRBJ2-5; either TRBD1 or TRBD2 may fit D (5 bases each). The CDR3 contains 15 residues. Germline CDR1 reads SSHAT; CDR2 reads FNYEAQ (reference sequence). V was clipped by 1 base and J by 1 base, with 10 bases between them. The variable domain in full, completed from reference TRBV7-7 and TRBJ2-5, reads GAGVSQSPRYKVTKRGQDVTLRCDPISSHATLYWYQQALGQGPEFLTYFNYEAQPDKSGLPSDRFSAERPEGSISTLTIQRTEQRDSAMYRCASSLDPGPQETQYFGPGTRLLVL.

This clonotype was seen many times. The CDR3 loop reads CATSRADRAPNEQFF. The DNA of the CDR3 is TGTGCCACCAGCAGAGCGGACAGGGCTCCAAATGAGCAGTTCTTC. The chain carries TRBV15 and TRBJ2-1; the match to TRBD1 covers 8 bases. The CDR3 is 15 residues long. CDR1 and CDR2 (germline): LNHNV, YYDKDF (reference sequence). V lost 1 base, J lost 7 bases, and 6 bases stayed unmatched.

This clonotype was found once. This chain links TRBV5-1 with TRBJ2-1; D unclear. V was trimmed by 3 bases and J by 10 bases, leaving 8 bases between them. From germline, CDR1 is SGHRS and CDR2 YFSETQ. The CDR3 runs 11 residues. CDR3 DNA sequence: TGCGCCAGCAGCTACCAAGTAGAGCAGTTCTTC. Translated: CASSYQVEQFF.

This clonotype has a handful of counts. V usage is TRBV30 and J usage is TRBJ2-1; no firm D call. This CDR3 is built from 12 residues. V lost 3 bases and J 6 bases, leaving 9 bases between the germline ends. In germline, CDR1 is GTSNPN, CDR2 SVGIG (reference sequence). In nucleotides, the CDR3 is TGTGCCTGGAGCCGTACTGCCAATGAGCAGTTCTTC. Translated: CAWSRTANEQFF.

The chain combines TRBV6-1 with TRBJ2-1; D is undetermined. The ends were cut back, 8 bases at V and 0 bases at J, with 11 bases in the middle. The CDR3 is 14 amino acids. CDR1 is MNHNS and CDR2 is SASEGT in the germline V gene. In DNA, the CDR3 is TGTGCCAGCCGGACCCAGAGCTCCTACAATGAGCAGTTCTTC. It specifies CASRTQSSYNEQFF.